A single sample is the source of the 23 T cell receptor beta chains below, sequenced in a study of blood T cell repertoires in COVID-19. Profiling relied on immunoSEQ multiplex PCR, and the TCRdb table lists in-frame clones only, not all of them. The repertoire has a few hundred thousand clones, roughly 90% of them found once; the top ten carry roughly 0.8%. The material sequenced was peripheral blood. These receptors came from a woman in her thirties with acute or convalescent COVID-19.

This clone has just a few counts. The chain has TRBV19 and TRBJ2-5; no reliable D call. V gave up 7 bases and J gave up 10 bases, with 19 bases separating them. CDR1 and CDR2 (germline): LNHDA, SQIVND (reference sequence). The CDR3 runs 13 residues. In nucleotides, the CDR3 is TGTGCCAGTATCCCATCGAATCGGAGTGGCCAGTACTTC. It translates to CASIPSNRSGQYF.

The DNA of the CDR3 is TGCGCCAGCAATGCGCTCGCCACAGATACGCAGTATTTT. It codes for CASNALATDTQYF. The chain combines TRBV5-1 with TRBJ2-3; no clear D gene. The germline gives CDR1 SGHRS, CDR2 YFSETQ. Trimming shortened V by 6 bases and J by 2 bases, and 10 bases separated the two germline ends. This CDR3 has 13 residues.

V and J are TRBV15 and TRBJ2-4, with 7 bases lining up with TRBD1. Germline assignment: CDR1 LNHNV and CDR2 YYDKDF (reference sequence). The V segment lost 9 bases and the J segment 9 bases; nucleotides outside the gene matches: 5. This CDR3 has 11 amino acids. The CDR3 loop is CATGDRPIQYF. CDR3 bases: TGTGCCACTGGGGACAGACCCATTCAGTACTTC.

The chain recombines TRBV27 with TRBJ2-1; 11 nucleotides match TRBD2. Per germline, CDR1 MNHEY and CDR2 SMNVEV (reference sequence). The CDR3 is 17 residues long. Losses at the gene ends were 3 bases for V and 4 bases for J; bases not matched to a gene: 8. CDR3 sequence: CASSFRLAGLKYNEQFF. The CDR3 nucleotides read TGTGCCAGCAGTTTTCGACTAGCGGGGTTAAAGTACAATGAGCAGTTCTTC.

This chain uses TRBV18 with TRBJ1-6, with 8 bases that match TRBD1. V was pared by 0 bases and J by 7 bases, with 5 bases of the junction left unmatched. CDR1 is KGHSH and CDR2 is LQKENI in the germline V gene. CDR3 size: 16 residues. The CDR3 nucleotides are TGTGCCAGCTCACCACCGGGACAGGCCCTAAATTCACCCCTCCACTTT. It codes for CASSPPGQALNSPLHF.

J is TRBJ1-2 and V is TRBV19, with D tentatively TRBD1 (6 bases). The CDR3 length is 14 residues. V was cut by 1 base and J by 8 bases, with 14 bases left in between. Germline lookup yields CDR1 LNHDA and CDR2 SQIVND (reference sequence). The CDR3 DNA reads TGTGCCAGTAGTATAGGTCGGGGGGCCGTCGGCTACACCTTC. The encoded protein is CASSIGRGAVGYTF. Variable domain in full (rest from reference TRBV19 and TRBJ1-2): DGGITQSPKYLFRKEGQNVTLSCEQNLNHDAMYWYRQDPGQGLRLIYYSQIVNDFQKGDIAEGYSVSREKKESFPLTVTSAQKNPTAFYLCASSIGRGAVGYTFGSGTRLTVV.

This chain links TRBV19 with TRBJ1-3; 10 bases are a match to TRBD1. Per germline, CDR1 LNHDA and CDR2 SQIVND (reference sequence). Trimming cost V 6 bases and J 2 bases; bases outside gene matches: 4. CDR3 length equals 15 residues. The CDR3 sequence: CASSTDRGPGNTIYF. As DNA, the CDR3 is TGTGCCAGTAGCACCGACAGGGGGCCTGGAAACACCATATATTTT.

The CDR3 DNA sequence: TGTGCCAGCAGTTTATCGGGCAGTTGGAACTATGGCTACACCTTC. Encoded protein: CASSLSGSWNYGYTF. V gene TRBV27 combines with J gene TRBJ1-2; D gene unclear. In germline, CDR1 is MNHEY, CDR2 SMNVEV (reference sequence). V dropped 0 bases and J dropped 2 bases, with 10 bases sitting between them. This CDR3 is built from 15 residues.

The J gene is TRBJ2-7, the V gene TRBV2, with TRBD2 matching 13 bases. The germline V gene has CDR1 SNHLY and CDR2 FYNNEI. The V and J ends lost 4 bases and 7 bases, in that order; junction bases with no gene match: 10. The CDR3 consists of 16 residues. The CDR3 coding sequence is TGTGCCAGCAGTGTCGGGACTAGCGGGATGTTGCGGGAGCAGTACTTC. This codes for CASSVGTSGMLREQYF. Combining the CDR3 with reference TRBV2 and TRBJ2-7 gives the whole variable domain EPEVTQTPSHQVTQMGQEVILRCVPISNHLYFYWYRQILGQKVEFLVSFYNNEISEKSEIFDDQFSVERPDGSNFTLKIRSTKLEDSAMYFCASSVGTSGMLREQYFGPGTRLTVT.

J is TRBJ1-1 and V is TRBV12-3 or TRBV12-4; TRBD1 is a possible D gene (5 bases). CDR3 length: 13 amino acids. The V gene lost 6 bases and the J gene lost 1 base, with 9 bases spanning the gap. Here the CDR3 reads CASRGTGNTEAFF. As DNA, the CDR3 is TGTGCCAGCAGGGGGACTGGGAACACTGAAGCTTTCTTT.

This chain joins TRBV7-6 and TRBJ2-3; 10 bases align to TRBD2. Germline assignment: CDR1 SGHVS and CDR2 FNYEAQ. The V segment lost 5 bases and the J segment 4 bases; nucleotides outside the gene matches: 9. The CDR3 has 16 amino acids. The CDR3 protein is CASSAQLAGNADTQYF. In DNA, the CDR3 is TGTGCCAGCAGCGCCCAACTAGCGGGAAACGCAGATACGCAGTATTTT.

V and J are TRBV5-1 and TRBJ2-7; 8 nucleotides align to TRBD1. With V trimmed by 4 bases and J by 1 base, 16 bases remained unmatched. This CDR3 contains 18 residues. Germline CDR1 reads SGHRS; CDR2 reads YFSETQ. As DNA, the CDR3 is TGCGCCAGCAGCCGTACCGGGACAGGAGTAGCGTTGTCCTACGAGCAGTACTTC. This codes for CASSRTGTGVALSYEQYF.

This clone appeared a single time. In DNA form, the CDR3 reads TGCGCCAGCAGCCCAGGACTAGCGGGAAGGGGCCATGAGACCCAGTACTTC. Translation: CASSPGLAGRGHETQYF. This chain links TRBV5-1 with TRBJ2-5; TRBD2 matches at 12 bases. There are 17 residues in the CDR3. The germline gives CDR1 SGHRS, CDR2 YFSETQ. J lost 5 bases, V lost 4 bases, and 12 bases had no gene match.

The chain recombines TRBV4-1 with TRBJ1-1, with 7 nucleotides matching TRBD1. V dropped 3 bases and J dropped 0; count of bases not matched to a gene: 1. Germline CDR1 reads MGHRA; CDR2 reads YSYEKL. This CDR3 has 14 residues. The CDR3 coding sequence is TGCGCCAGCAGCCAGGGACAGATGAACACTGAAGCTTTCTTT. Its translation is CASSQGQMNTEAFF.

V gene TRBV19 combines with J gene TRBJ2-1, with TRBD2 matching over 7 bases. The CDR3 length is 15 residues. Looked up from germline, CDR1 is LNHDA and CDR2 is SQIVND (reference sequence). V was clipped by 6 bases and J by 2 bases; unmatched bases: 7. As DNA, the CDR3 is TGTGCCAGTAGCCCAACTAGCGTACCCTACAATGAGCAGTTCTTC. Its protein product is CASSPTSVPYNEQFF. The entire variable domain, with the rest obtained from reference TRBV19 and TRBJ2-1, is as follows: DGGITQSPKYLFRKEGQNVTLSCEQNLNHDAMYWYRQDPGQGLRLIYYSQIVNDFQKGDIAEGYSVSREKKESFPLTVTSAQKNPTAFYLCASSPTSVPYNEQFFGPGTRLTVL.

This rearrangement joins TRBV9 to TRBJ2-1; 9 bases are shared with TRBD2. This CDR3 contains 17 residues. From germline, CDR1 is SGDLS and CDR2 YYNGEE. Trimming removed 2 bases from V and 8 bases from J; junction bases left unmatched: 14. The CDR3 protein is CASSVTPLAGVLDEQFF. DNA for the CDR3: TGTGCCAGCAGCGTCACCCCGTTAGCGGGAGTACTGGATGAGCAGTTCTTC. Supplemented by reference TRBV9 and TRBJ2-1, the full variable domain reads DSGVTQTPKHLITATGQRVTLRCSPRSGDLSVYWYQQSLDQGLQFLIQYYNGEERAKGNILERFSAQQFPDLHSELNLSSLELGDSALYFCASSVTPLAGVLDEQFFGPGTRLTVL.

This clone was found a few times. V is TRBV18 and J is TRBJ2-5; TRBD2 might be the D (5 bases). CDR3 length equals 16 residues. Germline loops: CDR1 KGHSH, CDR2 LQKENI. Trimming pared 2 bases from V and 1 base from J, leaving 14 bases between. The CDR3 here is CASSPRSAGVQETQYF. CDR3 bases: TGTGCCAGCTCACCAAGATCGGCCGGGGTCCAAGAGACCCAGTACTTC.

This rearrangement joins TRBV5-4 to TRBJ2-7, with 13 bases aligning to TRBD2. Germline V gene data show CDR1 as SGHNT and CDR2 as YYREEE (reference sequence). V gave up 4 bases and J gave up 7 bases; unmatched junction bases: 8. CDR3 size: 15 residues. In DNA form, the CDR3 reads TGTGCCAGCAGCCCGGGGAGACTAGCGGGAGGAGAGCAGTACTTC. This gives the protein CASSPGRLAGGEQYF.

The chain has TRBV11-3 and TRBJ1-2, with D unresolved. Trimming shortened V by 0 bases and J by 6 bases, and 11 bases separated the two germline ends. The germline CDR1 and CDR2 sequences are SGHNT and YENEEA. The CDR3 is 14 residues long. CDR3 sequence reads: CASSLETRAHGYTF. CDR3 coding DNA: TGTGCCAGCAGCTTAGAGACGAGGGCGCATGGCTACACCTTC.

V gene TRBV4-2 combines with J gene TRBJ2-7, with no clear D. V was clipped by 2 bases and J by 3 bases, with 8 bases between them. This CDR3 contains 13 residues. Germline V lookup: CDR1 LGHNA, CDR2 YNFKEQ. In nucleotides, the CDR3 is TGTGCCAGCAGCCAACTCACGAGCTACGAGCAGTACTTC. It encodes CASSQLTSYEQYF.

The chain links TRBV27 to TRBJ2-7; weak D call: TRBD1 (6 bases). There are 11 residues in the CDR3. Trimming pared 3 bases from V and 6 bases from J, leaving 6 bases between. The germline CDR1 and CDR2 sequences are MNHEY and SMNVEV (reference sequence). The CDR3 region is CASSFRGEQYF. CDR3 nucleotides: TGTGCCAGCAGTTTCAGGGGCGAGCAGTACTTC.

The V and J genes are TRBV18 and TRBJ2-2; D not resolved. V lost 6 bases and J lost 7, with 12 bases in between. Germline-derived CDR1 and CDR2 are KGHSH and LQKENI. The CDR3 has 13 residues. The CDR3 region has the DNA TGTGCCAGCTCGCTCGTGTCGGGCGGGGAGCTGTTTTTT. Its translation is CASSLVSGGELFF.

The chain carries TRBV25-1 and TRBJ1-3; perhaps TRBD1 as D (6 bases). The CDR3 contains 16 residues. The V end lost 4 bases, the J end lost 2 bases, and 15 bases lay between the germline ends. In germline, CDR1 is MGHDK, CDR2 SYGVNS. The CDR3 nucleotides read TGTGCCAGCAGTGGTCCGGGCAGGGGAACTGGAAACACCATATATTTT. Its translation: CASSGPGRGTGNTIYF.